The 23 T cell receptor beta chains below were found in one sample sequenced in a study of T cells after yellow fever vaccination. TCRdb reprocessed the 5' RACE reads via MiXCR and lists one record per CDR3 protein. The table has around 310,000 distinct CDR3 sequences, 8.5% to 9% seen once. This material consisted of PBMCs, taken on the day of the first yellow fever vaccination. These receptors all stem from a man aged 18 to 29 who received the YFV17D yellow fever vaccine.

This clonotype was seen ten or more times. The chain combines TRBV5-1 with TRBJ2-1; unclear D gene. The length of the CDR3 is 14 residues. The germline CDR1 and CDR2 sequences are SGHRS and YFSETQ. The germline V and J ends were trimmed by 2 bases and 5 bases, with 11 bases remaining between them. CDR3 loop: CASSLGQENNEQFF. The CDR3 region has the DNA TGCGCCAGCAGCTTAGGGCAGGAAAACAATGAGCAGTTCTTC.

V is TRBV3-1 and J is TRBJ1-2; TRBD1 matches 7 bases. Unmatched junction bases numbered 8, after V lost 5 bases and J lost 2 bases. From germline, CDR1 is LGHDT and CDR2 YNNKEL (reference sequence). The CDR3 totals 15 residues. CDR3 nucleotide sequence: TGTGCCAGCAGCAACCACCCAGGGGGGAACTATGGCTACACCTTC. It codes for CASSNHPGGNYGYTF.

This clonotype occurred a few times. The gene calls are TRBV15 and TRBJ1-1; D gene unclear. Germline lookup yields CDR1 LNHNV and CDR2 YYDKDF (reference sequence). CDR3 length equals 14 residues. V gave up 1 base and J gave up 1 base, with 7 bases separating them. The CDR3 sequence is CATSRVGENTEAFF. CDR3 in DNA: TGTGCCACCAGCAGAGTCGGCGAGAACACTGAAGCTTTCTTT.

This clonotype has a count of ten or more. This rearrangement joins TRBV9 to TRBJ2-3; 7 bases are a match to TRBD2. The CDR3 spans 15 residues. Germline V gene data show CDR1 as SGDLS and CDR2 as YYNGEE. The V and J ends lost 0 bases and 4 bases, in that order; junction bases with no gene match: 5. The CDR3 region has the DNA TGTGCCAGCAGCGTAGGTTTGGCGGGGGCAGATACGCAGTATTTT. This sequence encodes CASSVGLAGADTQYF.

V usage is TRBV6-6 and J usage is TRBJ2-2, with D uncertain. The CDR3 sequence is 13 residues long. Germline V gene data show CDR1 as MNHNY and CDR2 as SVGAGI (reference sequence). The V end lost 3 bases, the J end lost 1 base, and 3 bases lay between the germline ends. The CDR3 loop is CASSYMNTGELFF. The CDR3 coding sequence is TGTGCCAGCAGTTATATGAACACCGGGGAGCTGTTTTTT.

V gene TRBV21-1 combines with J gene TRBJ2-5; the tabulated D call, TRBD2, remains unverified against the DNA. TRBV21-1 is designated a pseudogene. The CDR3 contains 17 residues. DNA for the CDR3: TGTGCCAGAAATGACTTAGGGCTAGCGGGGGCCCAAGAGACCCAGTACTTC. Translated, it gives CARNDLGLAGAQETQYF.

The genes are TRBV20-1 and TRBJ1-4; D call uncertain. Trimming took off 5 bases at V and 0 bases at J, with 7 bases between the two ends. The CDR3 has 13 residues. Germline lookup yields CDR1 DFQATT and CDR2 SNEGSKA (reference sequence). As DNA, the CDR3 is TGCAGTGCTCGAAGTGCAACTAATGAAAAACTGTTTTTT. This encodes CSARSATNEKLFF.

J is TRBJ1-6 and V is TRBV2; D might be TRBD1 (5 bases). CDR1 SNHLY and CDR2 FYNNEI come from the germline V gene. V gave up 5 bases and J gave up 13 bases, with 12 bases separating them. This CDR3 has 12 residues. CDR3 in amino acids: CASSWTGTPLHF. DNA for the CDR3: TGTGCCAGCAGTTGGACGGGGACGCCCCTCCACTTT.

This clonotype was recorded a few times. The chain has TRBV7-2 and TRBJ1-3; unclear D gene. Trimming shortened V by 4 bases and J by 1 base, and 11 bases separated the two germline ends. The germline CDR1 and CDR2 sequences are SGHTA and FQGNSA. The CDR3 consists of 15 residues. Written as DNA, the CDR3 is TGTGCCAGCAGCTCCAGAGCCGCTTCTGGAAACACCATATATTTT. It translates to CASSSRAASGNTIYF.

Only a few counts were recorded for this clonotype. This chain connects TRBV12-5 to TRBJ2-7; 12 bases agree with TRBD1. The CDR3 has 16 residues. The junction had 11 bases not matched to a gene; V was cut back by 4 bases and J by 7 bases. Germline V gives CDR1 LGHNT, CDR2 FRNRAP. Here the CDR3 reads CASGSNVGTGGLEQYF. The DNA of the CDR3 is TGTGCTAGTGGTTCGAATGTTGGGACAGGGGGCCTTGAGCAGTACTTC.

This clonotype was seen a handful of times. The V call is TRBV7-2, the J call TRBJ2-7; 11 nucleotides agree with TRBD2. J gave up 5 bases and V 3 bases, and 3 bases lay outside the gene matches. The CDR3 covers 14 residues. Per germline, CDR1 SGHTA and CDR2 FQGNSA. The CDR3 sequence: CASSFSGGVNEQYV. The CDR3 coding sequence is TGTGCCAGCAGCTTTAGCGGGGGGGTCAACGAGCAGTACGTC.

CDR3 nucleotide sequence: TGCAGTGCTGCCCTGGGGAGTGATGAAAAACTGTTTTTT. Protein sequence: CSAALGSDEKLFF. V usage is TRBV20-1 and J usage is TRBJ1-4; no reliable D call. Per germline, CDR1 DFQATT and CDR2 SNEGSKA (reference sequence). The CDR3 covers 13 residues. V lost 5 bases and J 6 bases, leaving 13 bases between the germline ends.

This clonotype was picked up a small number of times. The V call is TRBV20-1, the J call TRBJ2-5; 8 positions match TRBD1. The CDR3 runs to 12 residues. The J segment lost 5 bases and the V segment lost 5 bases, leaving 4 bases of the junction unmatched. The germline gives CDR1 DFQATT, CDR2 SNEGSKA (reference sequence). CDR3 in DNA: TGCAGTGCTTGGGACAGGTCGGAGACCCAGTACTTC. Its protein is CSAWDRSETQYF.

This clonotype has a count of ten or more. This sequence joins TRBV7-9 and TRBJ1-2, with TRBD1 matching over 8 bases. Looked up from germline, CDR1 is SEHNR and CDR2 is FQNEAQ (reference sequence). V lost 5 bases to trimming and J lost 4 bases; unmatched junction nucleotides: 6. The CDR3 has 14 residues. CDR3 sequence: CASSRGQGPYGYTF. The CDR3 DNA is TGTGCCAGCAGCCGCGGACAGGGCCCCTATGGCTACACCTTC.

This clonotype has more than one count but fewer than ten. The chain combines TRBV29-1 with TRBJ2-5; TRBD1 is a possible D gene (5 bases). V was pared by 6 bases and J by 1 base, with 9 bases between. Germline loops: CDR1 SQVTM, CDR2 ANQGSEA. The CDR3 consists of 12 residues. The CDR3 reads CSVRQLQETQYF. CDR3 in DNA: TGCAGCGTACGACAGCTCCAAGAGACCCAGTACTTC.

Regarding this clonotype: One base away lies a much larger clone, so this may be a sequencing read error. The chain couples TRBV19 to TRBJ2-6; D possibly corresponds to TRBD1 (6 bases). Germline V gene data show CDR1 as LNHDA and CDR2 as SQIVND (reference sequence). The CDR3 spans 16 residues. Between the trimmed V and J ends, which lost 5 bases and 3 bases, there was a span of 14 bases. CDR3 sequence reads: CASSRLGAGGANVLTF. The CDR3 DNA reads as TGTGCCAGTAGTCGTCTGGGGGCCGGTGGGGCCAACGTCCTGACTTTC.

This clonotype was counted a single time. The chain couples TRBV7-2 to TRBJ1-4, with D hard to call. V shed 2 bases and J shed 9 bases, with 7 bases lying between them. The germline V gene encodes CDR1 SGHTA and CDR2 FQGNSA. CDR3 size: 12 residues. This chain's CDR3 is CASSLPGKKLFF. CDR3 nucleotide sequence: TGTGCCAGCAGCTTACCCGGGAAAAAACTGTTTTTT.

This clonotype was recorded once. The CDR3 region is CASSLGQGGSYEQYF. In nucleotides, the CDR3 is TGTGCCAGCAGCTTAGGGCAGGGGGGCTCCTACGAGCAGTACTTC. The J gene is TRBJ2-7, the V gene TRBV11-2; D perhaps matches TRBD1 (7 bases). This CDR3 has 15 amino acids. Looked up from germline, CDR1 is SGHAT and CDR2 is FQNNGV. V dropped 1 base and J dropped 0 bases, with 10 bases sitting between them.

The chain uses TRBV5-4 and TRBJ1-3, with 9 bases that match TRBD1. Germline V gene lookup returns CDR1 SGHNT and CDR2 YYREEE (reference sequence). The CDR3 is 15 residues long. V shed 0 bases and J 4 bases; nucleotides not matched to a gene: 2. The DNA of the CDR3 is TGTGCCAGCAGCTTGGGGACAGGGGTCGGAAACACCATATATTTT. Translating it yields CASSLGTGVGNTIYF. Based on the CDR3 plus reference TRBV5-4 and TRBJ1-3, the full variable domain is ETGVTQSPTHLIKTRGQQVTLRCSSQSGHNTVSWYQQALGQGPQFIFQYYREEENGRGNFPPRFSGLQFPNYSSELNVNALELDDSALYLCASSLGTGVGNTIYFGEGSWLTVV.

A few counts support this clonotype. This chain joins TRBV11-1 and TRBJ2-3; 13 nucleotides line up with TRBD2. Trimming cost V 5 bases and J 8 bases; bases outside gene matches: 22. CDR1 and CDR2 (germline): SGHAT, FQDESV (reference sequence). The CDR3 consists of 20 residues. In DNA, the CDR3 is TGTGCCAGCAGCCCCAGGACTAGCGGGGGCGCCGGGATTGGTTTTGGTACGCAGTATTTT. The encoded protein is CASSPRTSGGAGIGFGTQYF.

On this clonotype: At one end, the junction sequence differs from germline, possibly due to a read error. The rearrangement joins TRBV4-2 to TRBJ2-7; TRBD1 is a possible D gene (6 bases). The CDR3 is 12 amino acids. Germline loops: CDR1 LGHNA, CDR2 YNFKEQ. The CDR3 sequence: CASSQDSGVLDF. The CDR3 DNA reads as TGTGCCAGCAGCCAAGATTCAGGGGTTTTGGACTTC.

This clonotype was detected many times. The chain combines TRBV5-1 with TRBJ2-1; 13 bases are a match to TRBD2. V lost 6 bases to trimming and J lost 0 bases; unmatched junction nucleotides: 6. This CDR3 has 17 amino acids. CDR1 is SGHRS, CDR2 YFSETQ, per germline. DNA for the CDR3: TGCGCCAGCAACGGACTAGCGGGGGCCCTCTCCTACAATGAGCAGTTCTTC. This translates into CASNGLAGALSYNEQFF.

The chain has TRBV20-1 and TRBJ1-6; 11 nucleotides line up with TRBD1. The CDR3 is 18 residues long. After removal of 5 bases from V and 4 bases from J, the junction contained 13 bases not matched to a gene. Looked up from germline, CDR1 is DFQATT and CDR2 is SNEGSKA (reference sequence). In nucleotides, the CDR3 is TGCAGTGCTCCCGGACAGGGGGCCCGTCGAGATTATAATTCACCCCTCCACTTT. Translated: CSAPGQGARRDYNSPLHF.